Listed below are T cell receptor beta chains from one sample, sequenced in a study of cytomegalovirus exposure and HLA in healthy donors. The data were produced by immunoSEQ multiplex PCR, yet TCRdb's version contains in-frame clones alone and is incomplete. The sample lists some 200,000 clones; just under 70% were seen once. The sequenced sample consisted of PBMCs. Receptors were obtained from a man between 40 and 49 years old in good health and CMV-seropositive. Both conserved end residues are part of each CDR3. Fields, in order: clone size, D gene, V gene, J gene, CDR3 protein, CDR3 DNA. The D gene is left open where the match is weak. Size values are once, few and many counts, or a class for expanded clones, and some rows have none.

-,-,TRBV11-2,TRBJ2-1,CASRPLSGQPSQQFF,TGTGCCAGCAGACCCCTTAGCGGCCAGCCTTCCCAGCAGTTCTTC
-,TRBD2,TRBV4-2,TRBJ2-3,CASSYGPLAGDFTDTQYF,TGTGCCAGCAGCTACGGCCCCCTTGCGGGGGATTTCACAGATACGCAGTATTTT
-,TRBD2,TRBV9,TRBJ2-1,CASSVELAGASSYNEQFF,TGTGCCAGCAGCGTAGAACTAGCGGGGGCAAGCTCCTACAATGAGCAGTTCTTC
-,-,TRBV5-5,TRBJ1-2,CASSPWAGEGYTF,TGTGCCAGCAGCCCTTGGGCAGGGGAAGGCTACACCTTC
-,-,TRBV30,TRBJ2-2,CAWSVLIGQTYTGELFF,TGTGCCTGGAGTGTACTGATTGGGCAAACCTACACCGGGGAGCTGTTTTTT
-,TRBD1,TRBV28,TRBJ2-3,CASSFSGQITDTQYF,TGTGCCAGCAGTTTCTCGGGACAGATCACAGATACGCAGTATTTT
-,-,TRBV5-1,TRBJ1-4,CASSWGVGTNEKLFF,TGCGCCAGCAGCTGGGGAGTTGGGACTAATGAAAAACTGTTTTTT
-,-,TRBV4-1,TRBJ1-4,CASSQDQRGVEKLFF,TGCGCCAGCAGCCAAGATCAAAGAGGTGTCGAAAAACTGTTTTTT
-,-,TRBV6-1,TRBJ1-1,CASSPERGMNTEAFF,TGTGCCAGCAGTCCTGAGAGGGGGATGAACACTGAAGCTTTCTTT
few,TRBD1,TRBV7-9,TRBJ2-3,CSSSITGTGLFSSTDTQYF,TGTTCCAGCAGCATAACCGGGACAGGATTATTTTCTAGCACAGATACGCAGTATTTT
few,-,TRBV19,TRBJ1-2,CASSIFQGRDYGYTF,TGTGCCAGTAGTATTTTTCAGGGTAGGGACTATGGCTACACCTTC
-,TRBD2,TRBV5-4,TRBJ2-3,CASSSFSGGVDTQYF,TGTGCCAGCAGCAGCTTTAGCGGGGGGGTTGATACGCAGTATTTT
few,-,TRBV2,TRBJ1-6,CASSADAGVIGSPLHF,TGTGCCAGCAGTGCTGATGCGGGAGTTATAGGGTCACCCCTCCACTTT
-,TRBD1,TRBV2,TRBJ1-4,CASSDSKRTGGFFANEKLFF,TGTGCCAGCAGCGACTCCAAAAGGACAGGGGGGTTTTTCGCTAATGAAAAACTGTTTTTT
-,TRBD2,TRBV28,TRBJ2-1,CASSPGGAKEQFF,TGTGCCAGCAGTCCCGGGGGGGCAAAAGAGCAGTTCTTC
-,-,TRBV12-5,TRBJ2-5,CASGLDGRQETQYF,TGTGCTAGTGGTTTGGATGGCCGCCAAGAGACCCAGTACTTC
-,-,TRBV5-1,TRBJ1-1,CASSLRGGTEAFF,TGCGCCAGCAGCTTGAGGGGTGGGACTGAAGCTTTCTTT
-,-,TRBV6-5,TRBJ1-1,CASRNWEMNTEAFF,TGTGCCAGCAGGAACTGGGAGATGAACACTGAAGCTTTCTTT
-,-,TRBV18,TRBJ2-2,CASSPYRVGVTGELFF,TGTGCCAGCTCACCATATAGGGTCGGGGTCACCGGGGAGCTGTTTTTT
-,TRBD2,TRBV19,TRBJ2-2,CASSPGTSGGINTGELFF,TGTGCCAGTAGTCCCGGGACTAGCGGGGGGATAAACACCGGGGAGCTGTTTTTT
few,TRBD1,TRBV5-5,TRBJ1-1,CASSLRPRDILGGPEAFF,TGTGCCAGCAGCTTGCGACCCCGGGACATCTTAGGGGGCCCTGAAGCTTTCTTT
few,-,TRBV9,TRBJ1-1,CASSVRQASWMDTEAFF,TGTGCCAGCAGCGTGCGACAGGCCTCATGGATGGACACTGAAGCTTTCTTT
-,TRBD1,TRBV2,TRBJ2-5,CASTKDRGYGETQYF,TGTGCCAGCACTAAGGACAGGGGATATGGTGAGACCCAGTACTTC
-,TRBD1,TRBV6-1,TRBJ1-3,CASSDRQGARNTIYF,TGTGCCAGCAGTGACCGACAGGGGGCCAGAAACACCATATATTTT
-,TRBD1,TRBV19,TRBJ1-2,CASSLGQNYGYTF,TGTGCCAGTAGTTTGGGACAGAACTATGGCTACACCTTC
-,-,TRBV7-9,TRBJ2-7,CASSSPDSPSSYEQYF,TGTGCCAGCAGCTCCCCCGACTCCCCCAGCTCCTACGAGCAGTACTTC
-,TRBD1,TRBV5-6,TRBJ1-6,CASSRQGFGNSPLHF,TGTGCCAGCAGCAGACAGGGATTCGGTAATTCACCCCTCCACTTT
-,TRBD1,TRBV10-3,TRBJ1-1,CAAGTRDREGAFF,TGTGCCGCCGGGACTAGGGACAGGGAGGGAGCTTTCTTT
-,TRBD1,TRBV7-9,TRBJ2-5,CASSLAGWDRQETQYF,TGTGCCAGCAGCTTAGCTGGTTGGGACAGACAAGAGACCCAGTACTTC
-,-,TRBV13,TRBJ1-1,CASRLDGGTEAFF,TGTGCCAGCAGACTAGACGGGGGAACTGAAGCTTTCTTT
few,TRBD1,TRBV11-2,TRBJ2-7,CASSLVGGTGVEQYF,TGTGCCAGCAGCTTAGTGGGGGGGACAGGGGTCGAGCAGTACTTC
-,TRBD2,TRBV9,TRBJ2-7,CASSLGGGYEQYF,TGTGCCAGCAGCCTTGGCGGGGGCTACGAGCAGTACTTC
few,TRBD1,TRBV19,TRBJ1-3,CASSIRRGQGLSGNTIYF,TGTGCCAGTAGTATTCGAAGGGGACAGGGACTCTCTGGAAACACCATATATTTT
-,TRBD1,TRBV9,TRBJ2-7,CASSVAGQGQYEQYF,TGTGCCAGCAGCGTAGCAGGACAGGGTCAGTACGAGCAGTACTTC
-,-,TRBV4-1,TRBJ2-3,CASSQEWRGTDTQYF,TGCGCCAGCAGCCAAGAATGGAGGGGCACAGATACGCAGTATTTT
-,TRBD2,TRBV27,TRBJ2-3,CASTRWLAGDHTDTQYF,TGTGCCAGCACCCGTTGGCTAGCGGGGGACCACACAGATACGCAGTATTTT
-,TRBD1,TRBV6-5,TRBJ1-5,CASSSTGGGGQPQHF,TGTGCCAGCAGTTCGACAGGGGGCGGCGGTCAGCCCCAGCATTTT
-,-,TRBV7-9,TRBJ1-2,CASSDRTNYGYTF,TGTGCCAGCAGCGACAGAACTAACTATGGCTACACCTTC
-,TRBD1,TRBV6-5,TRBJ1-2,CASSYSWDSLYGYTF,TGTGCCAGCAGTTACTCCTGGGACAGTCTCTATGGCTACACCTTC
once,TRBD1,TRBV6-1,TRBJ2-7,CASSAKQGASYEQYF,TGTGCCAGCAGTGCAAAACAGGGGGCTTCTTACGAGCAGTACTTC
-,TRBD1,TRBV15,TRBJ1-4,CAISRDRAANEKLFF,TGTGCCATTTCCCGGGACAGGGCGGCTAATGAAAAACTGTTTTTT
-,TRBD2,TRBV2,TRBJ2-3,CASSDLGLAGWSTDTQYF,TGTGCCAGCAGTGATCTCGGACTAGCGGGTTGGTCCACAGATACGCAGTATTTT
few,-,TRBV5-5,TRBJ1-1,CASSSQMMNTEAFF,TGTGCCAGCAGCTCGCAGATGATGAACACTGAAGCTTTCTTT
-,TRBD1,TRBV6-5,TRBJ1-1,CASSYSRTGAEAFF,TGTGCCAGCAGTTACTCTCGGACAGGGGCTGAAGCTTTCTTT
-,-,TRBV19,TRBJ1-1,CASSIGQTEAFF,TGTGCCAGTAGTATTGGACAGACTGAAGCTTTCTTT
-,TRBD1,TRBV13,TRBJ1-2,CASSSRGDYGYTF,TGTGCCAGCAGCTCCAGGGGGGACTATGGCTACACCTTC
-,TRBD2,TRBV19,TRBJ2-2,CASRVAGVNTGELFF,TGTGCCAGTAGAGTAGCGGGGGTAAACACCGGGGAGCTGTTTTTT
-,-,TRBV5-1,TRBJ1-1,CASSSLGGEAGTEAFF,TGCGCCAGCAGCTCACTAGGGGGGGAAGCGGGCACTGAAGCTTTCTTT
few,-,TRBV7-9,TRBJ2-7,CASSLAGSYEQYF,TGTGCCAGCAGCTTAGCGGGCAGCTACGAGCAGTACTTC